This record covers a single T cell receptor (beta chain). Random hexamers were used to reverse transcribe the RNA input (about 0.5 to 1 ug). TCRdb redid the calling of the immunoSEQ multiplex PCR reads with MiXCR, one entry per CDR3 protein. In the table there are 200,000 to 250,000 distinct CDR3 sequences, just under 95% of which are singletons. These data belong to a study of CD8 T cells in Susac syndrome. This TCR was sampled from a human donor with multiple sclerosis. Sequenced input: CD4+ T cells from PBMCs.

The CDR3 protein is CASTAKRFSGNTIYF. Written as DNA, the CDR3 is TGTGCCAGCACCGCCAAGCGGTTCTCTGGAAACACCATATATTTT. This rearrangement joins TRBV7-8 to TRBJ1-3; unclear D gene. V shed 7 bases and J shed 0 bases, with 13 bases lying between them. The CDR3 has 15 residues. Per the germline V gene, CDR1 is SGHVS and CDR2 is FQNEAQ.